The 9 T cell receptor beta chains in this list originate from one sample, sequenced in a study of cytomegalovirus exposure and HLA in healthy donors listed by TCRdb under 2017. Receptors were amplified or captured by the immunoSEQ multiplex PCR assay. The multiplex PCR relied on a mix of 60 forward primers for TCR Vbeta segments and 13 reverse primers for TCR Jbeta segments. Entries here come from immuneACCESS through TCRdb and include only in-frame sequences with V and J called. Some clones fail to appear in such tables; in the studies checked, an unresolved V gene covers under half of the shortfall, and the cause of the remainder is unknown. The sample yields around 150,000 clones; approximately 71% were counted once. The ten largest clones take up under 2.5% of the sample. Sample: PBMCs. Receptor source: a man under 40 in good health and CMV-seronegative.

The chain is built from TRBV5-1 and TRBJ2-3; D may be TRBD1 (5 bases). The CDR3 totals 14 residues. Germline lookup yields CDR1 SGHRS and CDR2 YFSETQ. Between the trimmed V and J ends, which lost 0 bases and 5 bases, there was a span of 10 bases. For the CDR3, the DNA is TGCGCCAGCAGCTTGGCAAAGGGGATAGATACGCAGTATTTT. Encoded protein: CASSLAKGIDTQYF.

To note about this clone: Other DNA sequences in this sample translate to the same CDR3. This chain connects TRBV5-1 to TRBJ1-3; tentative D call: TRBD1 (5 bases). CDR1 is SGHRS, CDR2 YFSETQ, per germline. The CDR3 totals 14 residues. V was clipped by 4 bases and J by 0 bases, with 8 bases between them. CDR3 region: CASSPDSSGNTIYF. The CDR3 nucleotides are TGCGCCAGCAGCCCCGACAGCTCTGGAAACACCATATATTTT.

V usage is TRBV2 and J usage is TRBJ2-3; weak D call: TRBD2 (5 bases). V was cut by 7 bases and J by 1 base, with 12 bases left in between. CDR1 and CDR2 (germline): SNHLY, FYNNEI. The CDR3 extends over 14 amino acids. The CDR3 DNA sequence: TGTGCCAGCAAGCGGCTAGGAGGCACAGATACGCAGTATTTT. Translated, it gives CASKRLGGTDTQYF.

The CDR3 region is CASSQDGTGANYGYTF. As DNA, the CDR3 is TGTGCCAGCAGCCAAGATGGGACAGGGGCCAACTATGGCTACACCTTC. This chain links TRBV14 with TRBJ1-2; 10 positions match TRBD1. CDR1 SGHDN and CDR2 FVKESK come from the germline V gene. Trimming removed 0 bases from V and 2 bases from J; junction bases left unmatched: 3. CDR3 length: 16 amino acids.

This clone has only one observation. CDR3 sequence (DNA): TGTGCCAGCAATATTCGGACAGTTCTCATGAACACTGAAGCTTTCTTT. Translation gives CASNIRTVLMNTEAFF. The chain links TRBV2 to TRBJ1-1; TRBD1 might be the D (6 bases). The CDR3 spans 16 residues. From germline, CDR1 is SNHLY and CDR2 FYNNEI. V dropped 7 bases and J dropped 0 bases, with 18 bases sitting between them.

The chain recombines TRBV11-2 with TRBJ2-3; 7 bases fit TRBD2. The germline CDR1 and CDR2 sequences are SGHAT and FQNNGV. The CDR3 is 16 residues long. Unmatched junction bases numbered 8, after V lost 1 base and J lost 4 bases. For the CDR3, the DNA is TGTGCCAGCAGCTTAGCCCTGACTAGCTTCCCAGATACGCAGTATTTT. Residues: CASSLALTSFPDTQYF. Complete variable domain (other parts from reference TRBV11-2 and TRBJ2-3): EAGVAQSPRYKIIEKRQSVAFWCNPISGHATLYWYQQILGQGPKLLIQFQNNGVVDDSQLPKDRFSAERLKGVDSTLKIQPAKLEDSAVYLCASSLALTSFPDTQYFGPGTRLTVL.

This clone was seen a single time. J is TRBJ1-5 and V is TRBV7-8; D remains unclear. Germline values: CDR1 SGHVS, CDR2 FQNEAQ. The CDR3 sequence is 16 residues long. Trimming left V 2 bases short and J 1 base short, with 12 bases between. The CDR3 loop reads CASSLPARRSNQPQHF. As DNA, the CDR3 is TGTGCCAGCAGCTTACCGGCCAGGAGGAGCAATCAGCCCCAGCATTTT.

This clone was seen just once. V gene TRBV9 combines with J gene TRBJ1-2; 7 bases match TRBD1. V shed 3 bases and J 6 bases; nucleotides not matched to a gene: 11. CDR3 size: 15 residues. The germline CDR1 and CDR2 sequences are SGDLS and YYNGEE. In DNA form, the CDR3 reads TGTGCCAGCAGCGCAACCGGGACAGAGCGTCATGGCTACACCTTC. Translation gives CASSATGTERHGYTF.

The V call is TRBV10-3, the J call TRBJ2-2; perhaps TRBD1 as D (5 bases). Between the trimmed V and J ends, which lost 2 bases and 3 bases, there was a span of 10 bases. In germline, CDR1 is ENHRY, CDR2 SYGVKD. The CDR3 has 15 amino acids. This chain's CDR3 is CAISERARDTGELFF. The DNA of the CDR3 is TGTGCCATCAGTGAGAGGGCCAGGGACACCGGGGAGCTGTTTTTT.